This T cell receptor (beta chain) derives from a study of blood T cell repertoires in COVID-19. Sequenced by immunoSEQ multiplex PCR; TCRdb stores in-frame clones only, minus some. The table lists around 130,000 clones, about 80% of them singletons, with 8.5% to 10% in the top ten. Germline V gene sequence: CDR1 MNHNY, CDR2 SVGAGI (reference sequence). The CDR3 extends over 14 amino acids. Trimming left V 4 bases short and J 7 bases short, with 14 bases between. The sequence came from a man in his forties with active or convalescent COVID-19. Sequencing was carried out using peripheral blood. The chain uses TRBV6-6 and TRBJ1-3, with a weak D call TRBD1 (5 bases). For the CDR3, the DNA is TGTGCCAGCAGTTTACAAGGGGAGGGGAACACCATATATTTT. Its protein is CASSLQGEGNTIYF.